These T cell receptor beta chains were read from a single sample in a study of regulatory T cells in long-lasting Graves disease. TCRdb used MiXCR to reprocess the multiplex PCR reads, holding one entry per CDR3 protein. The sample shows about 400,000 distinct CDR3 sequences, roughly a sixth of them seen only once. The specimen was peripheral blood mononuclear cells (PBMCs), collected at new diagnosis, from a patient treated with antithyroid drugs. The receptor source for this set is a female donor with Graves disease. The CDR3 runs from the conserved cysteine through the conserved F or W. A D gene is named only where the DNA matches it firmly. A row's size may be missing; if present it is once, few, many or a size class.

V	J	size	length	D	DNA	CDR3
TRBV11-2	TRBJ2-5	.	14	TRBD1	TGTGCCAGCAGCTTATGGGACAGGGATCAGACCCAGTACTTC	CASSLWDRDQTQYF
TRBV27	TRBJ2-7	.	14	TRBD1	TGTGCCAGCAGTTGGACAGGGCCTGGCTACGAGCAGTACTTC	CASSWTGPGYEQYF
TRBV6-1	TRBJ1-5	.	14	.	TGTGCCAGCAGCAAACGAGCGGGGAATCAGCCCCAGCATTTT	CASSKRAGNQPQHF
TRBV4-1	TRBJ1-2	many	14	.	TGCGCCAGCAGCCAAGCGGGGGCAAGCTATGGCTACACCTTC	CASSQAGASYGYTF
TRBV4-3	TRBJ1-2	many	14	.	TGCGCCAGCAGCCAAGATACCACGAGGGGAGGCTACACCTTC	CASSQDTTRGGYTF
TRBV6-9	TRBJ2-1	.	16	.	TGTGCCAGCAGTTACAAACGGGTCAGGGCAGAGGGTGAGCAGTTCTTC	CASSYKRVRAEGEQFF
TRBV27	TRBJ1-1	few	14	.	TGTGCCAGCAAGACCGGGACGGGGAACACTGAAGCTTTCTTT	CASKTGTGNTEAFF
TRBV7-2	TRBJ2-2	many	12	.	TGTGCCAGCAGCCACCCCCCCGGGGAGCTGTTTTTT	CASSHPPGELFF
TRBV2	TRBJ2-5	.	11	.	TGTGCCAGCAGCGGTCAAGAGACCCAGTACTTC	CASSGQETQYF
TRBV5-1	TRBJ2-2	many	15	.	TGCGCCAGCAGCTTTAGCGACTCGAACACCGGGGAGCTGTTTTTT	CASSFSDSNTGELFF
TRBV27	TRBJ2-7	many	15	TRBD2	TGTGCCAGCAGTCCAAGTAGCGGGGTGCGCTACGAGCAGTACTTC	CASSPSSGVRYEQYF
TRBV4-1	TRBJ2-7	.	15	.	TGCGCCAGCAGCCACCGAACAGGGCTTCTCTACGAGCAGTACTTC	CASSHRTGLLYEQYF
TRBV27	TRBJ2-5	many	17	TRBD2	TGTGCCAGCAGTCTATCTCCACTAGCGGGGTTACGGGAGACCCAGTACTTC	CASSLSPLAGLRETQYF
TRBV27	TRBJ2-3	many	15	TRBD1	TGTGCCAGCAGTTCTGGACAGGAGCGCACAGATACGCAGTATTTT	CASSSGQERTDTQYF
TRBV29-1	TRBJ2-1	many	17	TRBD2	TGCAGCGTTGAAGATCGTACCACTAGCGGGAGCCGGAATGAGCAGTTCTTC	CSVEDRTTSGSRNEQFF
TRBV7-9	TRBJ1-2	few	18	.	TGTGCCAGCAGCTTAAAGGGCGGGAAACTCTACGAGAACTATGGCTACACCTTC	CASSLKGGKLYENYGYTF
TRBV9	TRBJ2-2	few	19	TRBD1	TGTGCCAGCAGCGCTACCGAGACAGGGGTTTTCCTCGGGACCGGGGAGCTGTTTTTT	CASSATETGVFLGTGELFF